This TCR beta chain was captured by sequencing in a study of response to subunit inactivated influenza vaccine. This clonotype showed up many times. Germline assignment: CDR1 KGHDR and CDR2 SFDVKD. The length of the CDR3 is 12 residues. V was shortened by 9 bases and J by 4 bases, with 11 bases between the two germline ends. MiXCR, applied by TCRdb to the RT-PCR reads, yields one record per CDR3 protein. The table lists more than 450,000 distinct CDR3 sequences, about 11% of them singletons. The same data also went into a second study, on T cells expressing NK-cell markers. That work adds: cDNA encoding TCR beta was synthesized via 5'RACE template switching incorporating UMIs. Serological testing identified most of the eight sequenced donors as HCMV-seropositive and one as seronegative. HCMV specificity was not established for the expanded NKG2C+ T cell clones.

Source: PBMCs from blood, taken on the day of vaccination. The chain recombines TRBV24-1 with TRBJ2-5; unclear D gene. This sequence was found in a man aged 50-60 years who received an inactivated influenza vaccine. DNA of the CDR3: TGTGCCACCGATCAGGTTGCAGAGACCCAGTACTTC. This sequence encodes CATDQVAETQYF.